The subject of this entry is one TCR beta chain. This sample was included in a study of OX40 agonist ivuxolimab in advanced cancers. Profiling relied on immunoSEQ multiplex PCR, and the TCRdb table lists in-frame clones only, not all of them. This sample has 70,000 to 90,000 clones, with 90% found just once. Autoimmune disease history or systemic immunosuppression meant exclusion. Trimming took 1 base from V and 3 from J; bases not matched to a gene: 9. The CDR3 totals 17 residues. Germline V gives CDR1 MNHNS, CDR2 SASEGT. The sample here was CD4+ or CD8+ T cells sorted from blood, taken in a trial of the OX40 agonist ivuxolimab. This clonotype was obtained from an adult with an advanced solid tumor such as melanoma, head and neck, liver or kidney cancer. This chain links TRBV6-1 with TRBJ1-5, with 7 bases matching TRBD1. The CDR3 sequence is CASSEGQGPHPNQPQHF. The CDR3 region has the DNA TGTGCCAGCAGTGAAGGACAGGGCCCGCACCCCAATCAGCCCCAGCATTTT.